Included here is one TCR beta chain sequence, with context. The sample belongs to a study of long-term antiretroviral therapy in people with HIV. The overall study: It was about a decade before the 2015 immediate-ART recommendation that the earliest samples were taken.

The CDR3 runs to 18 residues. V lost 5 bases to trimming and J lost 2 bases; unmatched junction nucleotides: 11. The germline CDR1 and CDR2 sequences are MDHEN and SYDVKM. Treated in the United States were all of the participants with HIV. immunoSEQ v3.0 was run at survey level. Clones were sequenced by immunoSEQ multiplex PCR, and TCRdb holds only the in-frame ones, with some missing. The repertoire includes almost 30,000 clones, about nine tenths of them detected once, and less than 8.5% sits in the top ten. The TCR comes from a man aged 50 or older with HIV. This rearrangement joins TRBV28 to TRBJ1-5, with 11 bases lining up with TRBD1. Sequencing used unsorted PBMCs, obtained 3.2 years before starting antiretroviral therapy. The CDR3 DNA is TGTGCCAGCAGTGGGACGGGACAGGGGGTCGGGGGCAATCAGCCCCAGCATTTT. Translation: CASSGTGQGVGGNQPQHF.